Here is one T cell receptor (beta chain) with its context. The sample comes from a study of blood T cell repertoires in COVID-19. About the research overall: Collection of acute and convalescent COVID-19 samples took place in the United States, Italy and Spain. Sources were T cells, B-cell-depleted T cells, or PBMCs; the material itself was cDNA or gDNA.

Per the original methods: Nucleated cell number was recorded as an estimate derived from reference gene primer amplification. Profiled with immunoSEQ multiplex PCR; TCRdb holds only in-frame clones, not every one. The V and J calls and clone size come from that table; D and trimming were worked out from the DNA. The profile shows 170,000 or so clones, 80% to 85% of them singletons. The Seattle site enrolled patients during active infection and followed them longitudinally. V gave up 0 bases and J gave up 3 bases; unmatched junction bases: 0. Germline V CDR1 and CDR2: MNHEY, SVGAGI. The CDR3 consists of 14 residues.

The sequenced sample consisted of peripheral blood. The TCR originated in a middle-aged woman with COVID-19, enrolled during active disease. This rearrangement joins TRBV6-5 to TRBJ2-5; TRBD2 matches 8 bases. The chain's CDR3 is CASSYSRGEETQYF. Here the CDR3 DNA reads TGTGCCAGCAGTTACTCGCGGGGGGAAGAGACCCAGTACTTC.